The clone carrying this T cell receptor (beta chain) was counted between two and nine times. The V end was cut by 3 bases, the J end by 4 bases, with 9 bases between. Germline assignment: CDR1 MGHDK and CDR2 SYGVNS. CDR3 length equals 14 residues. All of the isolated RNA was reverse transcribed, so expressed TCRB transcripts were sequenced. Sequencing was performed with immunoSEQ multiplex PCR; in TCRdb, only in-frame clones are kept and a portion is missing. The profile shows 850,000 to 900,000 clones, about a sixth of them singletons. This specimen comes from a study of beta chain features in type 1 diabetes. Overall study context: Similarity in age, gender and cell yields was seen between patients and healthy donors.

Sorting produced populations that all topped 98% purity. The sequenced sample was naive CD4+ T cells from blood. The gene calls are TRBV25-1 and TRBJ2-2, with a weak D call TRBD1 (6 bases). The TCR originated in a woman aged 18 to 35 in good health. Here the CDR3 DNA reads TGTGCCAGCAGTGAGACAGGTAGCACCGGGGAGCTGTTTTTT. Encoded protein: CASSETGSTGELFF.